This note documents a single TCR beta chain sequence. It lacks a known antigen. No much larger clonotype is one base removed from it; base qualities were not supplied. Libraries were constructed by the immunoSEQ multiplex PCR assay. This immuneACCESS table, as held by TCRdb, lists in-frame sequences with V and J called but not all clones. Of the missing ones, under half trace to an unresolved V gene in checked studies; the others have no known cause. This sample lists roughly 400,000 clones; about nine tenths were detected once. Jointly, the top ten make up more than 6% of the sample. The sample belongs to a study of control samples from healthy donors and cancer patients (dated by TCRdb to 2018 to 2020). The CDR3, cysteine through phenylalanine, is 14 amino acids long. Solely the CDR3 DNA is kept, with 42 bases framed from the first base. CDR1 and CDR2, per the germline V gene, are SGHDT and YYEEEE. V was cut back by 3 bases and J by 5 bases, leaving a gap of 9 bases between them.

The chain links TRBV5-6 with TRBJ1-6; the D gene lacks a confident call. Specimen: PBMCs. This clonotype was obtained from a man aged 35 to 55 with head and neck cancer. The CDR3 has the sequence CASSSRRDNSPLHF. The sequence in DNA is TGTGCCAGCAGCTCCCGACGGGATAATTCACCCCTCCACTTT.